The TCR beta chain under discussion was sequenced for a study of T cells in Graves' hyperthyroidism and ophthalmopathy. Per germline, CDR1 SGHAT and CDR2 FQDESV (reference sequence). The CDR3 has 13 residues. In regard to this clonotype: This clone may be a read error of a much larger clone one base away.

It was RNA transcripts that yielded the amplified TCR beta CDR3 regions. Initially, a first-round RT-PCR of the TCR CDR3 employed the HTBI primer set. TCRdb re-called the multiplex PCR reads with MiXCR, one entry per CDR3 protein. The table has roughly 500,000 distinct CDR3 sequences, approximately 23% seen once. The TCR originated in a woman between 70 and 85 years old with Graves' ophthalmopathy. The sample consisted of blood. The rearrangement joins TRBV11-1 to TRBJ1-1; no clear D. The DNA of the CDR3 is TGTGTCAGCAGCACGGAGGGTGGAACTGAAGCTTTCTTT. This codes for CVSSTEGGTEAFF. Complete variable domain (other parts from reference TRBV11-1 and TRBJ1-1): EAEVAQSPRYKITEKSQAVAFWCDPISGHATLYWYRQILGQGPELLVQFQDESVVDDSQLPKDRFSAERLKGVDSTLKIQPAELGDSAMYLCVSSTEGGTEAFFGQGTRLTVV.